This T cell receptor (beta chain) comes out of a study of cytomegalovirus exposure and HLA in healthy donors. The germline gives CDR1 SGHKS, CDR2 YYEKEE (reference sequence). The CDR3 sequence is 18 residues long. Trimming took 0 bases from V and 1 from J; bases not matched to a gene: 12. PCR was performed using 60 Vbeta and 13 Jbeta primers. Clones were read by immunoSEQ multiplex PCR, and TCRdb kept only the in-frame ones, dropping some. The table has roughly 170,000 clones, approximately 82% seen once; the top ten hold around 1.5%. V usage is TRBV5-5 and J usage is TRBJ2-7; the match to TRBD1 covers 8 bases. The source of this sequence is a male donor in good health and CMV-seronegative. Specimen: PBMCs. CDR3: CASSLEGFGTGPSYEQYF. As DNA, the CDR3 is TGTGCCAGCAGCTTGGAGGGTTTTGGGACAGGACCTTCCTACGAGCAGTACTTC.